This TCR beta chain was observed in a study of blood T cell repertoires in COVID-19. For the study at large: The samples span acute and convalescent COVID-19 from the United States, Italy and Spain. T cells, B-cell-depleted T cells, or PBMCs provided the cDNA or gDNA that served as material.

There are 16 residues in the CDR3. V gave up 0 bases and J gave up 7 bases, with 19 bases separating them. Germline assignment: CDR1 SGHTA and CDR2 FQGNSA. Original processing notes: Nucleated cell counts were estimated from reference gene primer amplification. The repertoire was sequenced with immunoSEQ multiplex PCR; TCRdb's copy has only in-frame clones and lacks some. For V, J and clone size, that table is used; D and trimming come from the DNA. The sample includes more than 95,000 clones, around nine tenths of them seen just once. The chain carries TRBV7-2 and TRBJ2-7; a weak D match, TRBD1 (6 bases). This receptor was identified in a woman of 80 years or more with acute or convalescent COVID-19. Source material: peripheral blood. The CDR3 loop is CASSLAPLQGSGEQYF. The CDR3 DNA sequence: TGTGCCAGCAGCTTAGCCCCCCTACAGGGTTCGGGTGAGCAGTACTTC.